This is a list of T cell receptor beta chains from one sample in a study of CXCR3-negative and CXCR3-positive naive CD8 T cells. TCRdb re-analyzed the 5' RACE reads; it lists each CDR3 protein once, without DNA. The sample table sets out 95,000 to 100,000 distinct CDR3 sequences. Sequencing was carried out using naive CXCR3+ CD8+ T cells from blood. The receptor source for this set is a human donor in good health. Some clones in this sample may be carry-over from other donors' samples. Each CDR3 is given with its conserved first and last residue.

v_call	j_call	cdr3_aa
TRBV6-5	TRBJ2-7	CASRQTGPYEQYF
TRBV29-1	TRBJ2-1	CSVAPGGGAYNEQFF
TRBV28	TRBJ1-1	CASRFEGYVGNSEAFF
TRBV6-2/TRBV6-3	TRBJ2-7	CASSYGAGEQYF
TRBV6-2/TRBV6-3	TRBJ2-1	CASTTTDGFYNEQFF
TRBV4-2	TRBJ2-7	CASSQELAPEQYF
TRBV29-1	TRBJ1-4	CSVGRQGTEKLFF
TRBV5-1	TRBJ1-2	CASSSPDSYGYTF
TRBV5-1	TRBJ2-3	CASRRTSGNTDTQYF
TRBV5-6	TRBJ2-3	CASSPERGGDTDTQYF
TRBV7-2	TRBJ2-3	CASSSPGQTDTQYF
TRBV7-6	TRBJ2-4	CASSLGRDSLAKNIQYF
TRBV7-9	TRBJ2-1	CASSSGTGNNEQFF
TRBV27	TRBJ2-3	CASSLIPRGYTDTQYF
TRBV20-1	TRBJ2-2	CSARTGLPVGGTGELFF
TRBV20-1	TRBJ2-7	CSASLAEYEQYF
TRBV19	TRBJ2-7	CASSMASGAEISSYEQYF
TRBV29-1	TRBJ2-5	CSARGNQETQYF
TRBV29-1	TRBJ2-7	CSVARDRGSYEQYF
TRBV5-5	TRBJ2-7	CASSLGGTGWNEQYF
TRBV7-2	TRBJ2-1	CASSGGEWSSYNEQFF
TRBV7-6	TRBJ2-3	CASSLDSGSTPRTDTQYF
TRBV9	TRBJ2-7	CASSVDSTDYEQYF
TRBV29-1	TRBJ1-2	CSVIWTEQFYGYTF
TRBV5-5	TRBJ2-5	CASSPEDQETQYF
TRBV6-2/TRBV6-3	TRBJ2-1	CASSYSYFEQFF
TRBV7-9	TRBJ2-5	CASSLAIGQETQYF
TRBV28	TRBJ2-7	CASSTGDSPYEQYF
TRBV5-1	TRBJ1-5	CASSLWGTDQPQHF
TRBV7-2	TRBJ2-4	CASSFGALTKNIQYF
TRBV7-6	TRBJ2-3	CASSSGLAGVGDTQYF
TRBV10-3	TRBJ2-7	CAITGRDRTYEQYF
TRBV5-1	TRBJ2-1	CASSSHGLAGGPLNEQFF
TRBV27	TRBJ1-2	CASLAIPGWYYTF
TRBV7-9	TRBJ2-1	CAIGDSDYNEQFF
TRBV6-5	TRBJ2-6	CASSYSGSGAKVLTF
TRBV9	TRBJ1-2	CASSVGVTHYGYTF
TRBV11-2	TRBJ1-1	CASSLTGLEEAFF
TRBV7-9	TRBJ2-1	CAPGGSSYNEQFF
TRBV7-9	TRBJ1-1	CASSFPSAGDTEAFF
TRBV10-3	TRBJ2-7	CAISESLGDYEQYF
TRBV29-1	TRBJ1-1	CSVGTFVDLNTEAFF